The clone carrying this T cell receptor (beta chain) was detected only once. Libraries were prepared by immunoSEQ multiplex PCR; TCRdb keeps only in-frame clonotypes and omits some of them. The repertoire holds 35,000 to 45,000 clones, with 90% as singletons. The data originate from a study of blood T cell repertoires in COVID-19. The CDR3 loop spans 15 amino acids. From germline, CDR1 is SGHVS and CDR2 FNYEAQ. V gave up 5 bases and J gave up 0 bases; unmatched junction bases: 5. The clonotype originates from a man in his forties or fifties with active COVID-19. The chain combines TRBV7-6 with TRBJ2-7; 9 nucleotides match TRBD1. The material sequenced was peripheral blood. CDR3 protein: CASSPGTGYSYEQYF. The CDR3 nucleotides read TGTGCCAGCAGCCCCGGGACAGGGTACTCCTACGAGCAGTACTTC.